This T cell receptor beta chain was documented in a study of Tregs in tolerant kidney transplant recipients. Recipients received nonmyeloablative bone marrow transplants from related graft donors, with transient mixed chimerism. Findings of the study overall: Nucleotide sequences could not be compared across some patients' samples due to primer changes. The small number of patients limits these findings pending further validation. The most relevant donor-specific Treg TCRbeta repertoire apparently came from expansion with activated donor B cells.

The CDR3 contains 15 residues. Germline assignment: CDR1 MGHRA and CDR2 YSYEKL. The V and J ends lost 4 bases and 1 base respectively, with 10 bases between them. The assay was immunoSEQ multiplex PCR, and TCRdb's table has in-frame clones only and misses some. The data contain around 50,000 clones, more than 70% of them singletons. Points on this clone: Its antigen is still unknown.

The chain couples TRBV4-1 to TRBJ2-2; a weak D match, TRBD1 (6 bases). The TCR sequence derives from a human patient who received a combined kidney and bone marrow transplant. Some T cells may be the graft donor's. The specimen was CD8+ T cells from blood (PBMCs), collected 12 months after the transplant. The DNA of the CDR3 is TGCGCCAGCAGCCTTATGGGACAGAACACCGGGGAGCTGTTTTTT. Translating it yields CASSLMGQNTGELFF.